This T cell receptor beta chain was recorded in a study of shared clonotypes between healthy human individuals. Terminally differentiated effector memory CD45RA+ cells were excluded from the naive CD8 cells, which were CD45RO-negative and positively selected for CCR7. Sequenced by immunoSEQ multiplex PCR; TCRdb stores in-frame clones only, minus some. The sample records just over 2,000,000 clones, about 95% being singletons. V lost 2 bases to trimming and J lost 4 bases, with 5 bases between them. Germline V CDR1 and CDR2: MRHNA, SNTAGT. CDR3 size: 13 residues. The sequencing sample was made of naive CD8+ T cells sorted from blood. The chain carries TRBV6-4 and TRBJ2-2; D uncertain. The receptor was derived from a man aged 18 to 30 in good health. CDR3 region: CASSDDPTGELFF. The DNA of the CDR3 is TGTGCCAGCAGTGACGACCCCACCGGGGAGCTGTTTTTT.